Listed below are T cell receptor beta chains from one sample, sequenced in a study of beta chain features in type 1 diabetes. Profiled with immunoSEQ multiplex PCR; TCRdb holds only in-frame clones, not every one. The sample carries about 260,000 clones, around 25% recorded once. The sequencing sample was made of naive CD4+ T cells from blood. All receptors derive from a woman aged 25 to 45 with type 1 diabetes. The CDR3 runs from the conserved cysteine through the conserved F or W. Each record gives: J gene, V gene, D gene, clone size, CDR3 protein, CDR3 DNA. The D gene is left open where the match is weak. Where a row states a size, it is once, few, many or the class of an expanded clone; other rows omit it.

TRBJ2-3	TRBV4-1	-	few	CASSPGRGSTDTQYF	TGCGCCAGCAGCCCTGGCAGGGGCAGCACAGATACGCAGTATTTT
TRBJ1-1	TRBV4-1	TRBD1	-	CASSRTGQGPAEAFF	TGCGCCAGCAGCCGTACCGGACAGGGTCCGGCTGAAGCTTTCTTT
TRBJ1-5	TRBV4-2	-	-	CASSQDPNSNQPQHF	TGTGCCAGCAGCCAAGATCCAAATAGCAATCAGCCCCAGCATTTT
TRBJ2-1	TRBV6-5	TRBD2	few	CASSYRGTSFHEQFF	TGTGCCAGCAGTTATAGGGGGACTAGCTTCCATGAGCAGTTCTTC
TRBJ2-3	TRBV9	TRBD2	-	CASSAFLAGVGDTQYF	TGTGCCAGCAGCGCGTTTTTAGCGGGAGTTGGAGATACGCAGTATTTT
TRBJ2-7	TRBV7-9	-	few	CASSLGAHLREQYF	TGTGCCAGCAGCTTAGGGGCTCACCTCCGGGAGCAGTACTTC
TRBJ2-6	TRBV7-2	TRBD1	-	CASSLGTGAGANVLTF	TGTGCCAGCAGCTTAGGGACAGGGGCTGGGGCCAACGTCCTGACTTTC
TRBJ2-3	TRBV11-3	-	-	CASSPLVRGTQYF	TGTGCCAGCAGCCCTCTGGTTCGGGGGACGCAGTATTTT
TRBJ1-1	TRBV4-1	-	-	CASSQRGNRATEAFF	TGCGCCAGCAGCCAAAGAGGAAACAGGGCCACTGAAGCTTTCTTT
TRBJ1-2	TRBV5-4	-	-	CASSLASTMGYTF	TGTGCCAGCAGCTTGGCCAGCACTATGGGCTACACCTTC
TRBJ2-3	TRBV29-1	-	-	CSVVLPTDTQYF	TGCAGCGTTGTTCTCCCCACAGATACGCAGTATTTT
TRBJ1-1	TRBV20-1	-	-	CSASDFPEAFF	TGCAGTGCTAGTGACTTTCCTGAAGCTTTCTTT
TRBJ2-7	TRBV18	TRBD2	-	CASSPSRERDEQYF	TGTGCCAGCTCACCTTCGCGGGAGAGGGACGAGCAGTACTTC
TRBJ1-5	TRBV27	-	-	CASSLSIRRGSNQPQHF	TGTGCCAGCAGTTTATCGATCAGACGGGGTAGCAATCAGCCCCAGCATTTT
TRBJ2-2	TRBV11-1	-	few	CASSLSGAPGELFF	TGTGCCAGCAGTTTGAGTGGGGCACCCGGGGAGCTGTTTTTT
TRBJ1-5	TRBV7-3	-	few	CASSNGPNGEPQHF	TGTGCCAGCAGCAATGGACCGAACGGGGAACCCCAGCATTTT